Each of the 25 T cell receptor beta chains below was sequenced from the same sample in a study of CD4 T cells in relation to SARS-CoV-2 and coronaviruses. Their antigens are not known. Assay: immunoSEQ multiplex PCR; the TCRdb copy retains only in-frame clones and omits some. Seen here are about 35,000 clones, just under 85% observed once, and the top ten hold approximately 6.3%. Specimen: naive CD4+ T cells from PBMCs, cultured in vitro. The subset is: naive CD4+ T cells isolated by negative enrichment. All receptors come from an adult with COVID-19.

The chain carries TRBV18 and TRBJ1-2, with TRBD1 identical over 8 bases. Germline CDR1 reads KGHSH; CDR2 reads LQKENI. The CDR3 contains 15 residues. V trimming: 3 bases; J trimming: 5 bases; junction bases outside the gene matches: 8. CDR3 coding DNA: TGTGCCAGCTCACCTGGGACAGGACTCCCTTATGGCTACACCTTC. Its translation is CASSPGTGLPYGYTF.

The CDR3 reads CATSPGMADTTAQYF. CDR3 nucleotide sequence: TGTGCCACCAGCCCTGGGATGGCGGACACTACGGCGCAGTACTTC. The J gene is TRBJ2-7, the V gene TRBV15; TRBD1 might be the D (5 bases). Germline V gene lookup returns CDR1 LNHNV and CDR2 YYDKDF (reference sequence). The CDR3 is 15 amino acids. Trimming pared 5 bases from V and 9 bases from J, leaving 23 bases between.

The chain recombines TRBV4-1 with TRBJ2-1; the match to TRBD2 covers 12 bases. Germline V gene lookup returns CDR1 MGHRA and CDR2 YSYEKL. The CDR3 extends over 16 amino acids. V lost 6 bases and J lost 4; bases outside the gene matches: 7. The CDR3 loop is CASRRLAGDRYNEQFF. CDR3 nucleotides: TGCGCCAGCAGAAGACTAGCGGGAGACCGGTACAATGAGCAGTTCTTC.

This clone appeared once. The V gene is TRBV29-1, the J gene TRBJ2-3; 13 nucleotides match TRBD2. Losses at the gene ends were 1 base for V and 6 bases for J; bases not matched to a gene: 7. The CDR3 runs to 16 residues. Looked up from germline, CDR1 is SQVTM and CDR2 is ANQGSEA. The CDR3 region has the DNA TGCAGCGTTGAAGGGGGGACTAGCGGGAATGTGGATACGCAGTATTTT. As protein: CSVEGGTSGNVDTQYF.

The V call is TRBV11-3, the J call TRBJ1-1; maybe TRBD1 (5 bases). V dropped 6 bases and J dropped 11 bases, with 19 bases sitting between them. Germline V lookup: CDR1 SGHNT, CDR2 YENEEA. There are 13 residues in the CDR3. CDR3 DNA: TGTGCCAGCAGTCCACGGGGAGGGGCGAGGGCTTTCTTT. Protein sequence: CASSPRGGARAFF.

The gene calls are TRBV5-6 and TRBJ2-3; TRBD2 matches at 8 bases. Germline CDR1 is SGHDT and CDR2 is YYEEEE. With 2 bases clipped from V and 0 bases from J, the junction kept 5 bases outside the gene matches. The CDR3 loop spans 16 amino acids. The CDR3 protein is CASSFQRGLSTDTQYF. As DNA, the CDR3 is TGTGCCAGCAGCTTTCAGCGGGGGTTAAGCACAGATACGCAGTATTTT.

This chain uses TRBV30 with TRBJ2-1; D is unclear. CDR1 is GTSNPN, CDR2 SVGIG, per germline (reference sequence). The CDR3 contains 12 residues. Trimming shortened V by 0 bases and J by 6 bases, and 6 bases separated the two germline ends. The CDR3 bases are TGTGCCTGGAGTGTAGAGTTCAATGAGCAGTTCTTC. Translating it yields CAWSVEFNEQFF.

This chain uses TRBV3-1 (or the pseudogene TRBV3-2) with TRBJ2-7; D uncertain. The germline V gene has CDR1 LGHDT and CDR2 YNNKEL (reference sequence). V was shortened by 5 bases and J by 6 bases, with 11 bases between the two germline ends. The CDR3 contains 12 residues. CDR3 region: CASSSLGLEQYF. For the CDR3, the DNA is TGTGCCAGCAGCTCGCTGGGCCTCGAGCAGTACTTC.

This clone was recorded only once. The rearrangement uses TRBV27 and TRBJ2-7; 8 positions match TRBD2. The junction had 11 bases not matched to a gene; V was cut back by 3 bases and J by 4 bases. Germline V CDR1 and CDR2: MNHEY, SMNVEV (reference sequence). The CDR3 consists of 16 residues. Here the CDR3 reads CASSLGRAGVEYEQYF. As DNA, the CDR3 is TGTGCCAGCAGTTTGGGTAGAGCGGGAGTGGAATACGAGCAGTACTTC.

This clone showed up just once. The V and J genes are TRBV28 and TRBJ2-7, with D maybe TRBD2 (6 bases). Germline CDR1 MDHEN, CDR2 SYDVKM. The CDR3 runs to 14 residues. The germline V and J ends were trimmed by 5 bases and 2 bases, with 13 bases remaining between them. The CDR3 coding sequence is TGTGCCAGCAGTCGACTAGAAATTACCTACGAGCAGTACTTC. This codes for CASSRLEITYEQYF. The full variable domain, rest sourced from reference TRBV28 and TRBJ2-7, is DVKVTQSSRYLVKRTGEKVFLECVQDMDHENMFWYRQDPGLGLRLIYFSYDVKMKEKGDIPEGYSVSREKKERFSLILESASTNQTSMYLCASSRLEITYEQYFGPGTRLTVT.

This chain links TRBV3-1 (or the pseudogene TRBV3-2) with TRBJ2-7; 7 positions agree with TRBD2. The CDR3 covers 13 residues. J gave up 7 bases and V 2 bases, and 5 bases lay outside the gene matches. The germline V gene encodes CDR1 LGHDT and CDR2 YNNKEL (reference sequence). The CDR3 spells CASSQFGGGEQYF. The CDR3 bases are TGTGCCAGCAGCCAATTCGGGGGAGGGGAGCAGTACTTC.

The chain is built from TRBV11-3 and TRBJ2-1; the D gene could be TRBD1 or TRBD2 (6 bases each). The ends were cut back, 1 base at V and 7 bases at J, with 17 bases in the middle. The CDR3 runs to 16 residues. The germline gives CDR1 SGHNT, CDR2 YENEEA. The CDR3 DNA sequence: TGTGCCAGCAGCTTAGGTTTCCGGGGGCTTGGAAATGAGCAGTTCTTC. Its protein product is CASSLGFRGLGNEQFF.

This chain uses TRBV7-2 with TRBJ1-1; no reliable D call. This CDR3 has 13 amino acids. The V end was cut by 2 bases, the J end by 6 bases, with 10 bases between. From germline, CDR1 is SGHTA and CDR2 FQGNSA. Here the CDR3 DNA reads TGTGCCAGCAGCTTAAAGAGTGGCGCTGAAGCTTTCTTT. It yields the protein CASSLKSGAEAFF.

The chain uses TRBV28 and TRBJ2-7, with D possibly being TRBD1 (6 bases). The CDR3 totals 13 residues. The germline gives CDR1 MDHEN, CDR2 SYDVKM. Trimming took off 5 bases at V and 6 bases at J, with 14 bases between the two ends. CDR3 in DNA: TGTGCCAGCAGTCTCTACAGGGCCGGCGAGCAGTACTTC. The encoded protein is CASSLYRAGEQYF.

V and J are TRBV10-3 and TRBJ2-7; D not certain. The CDR3 has 13 residues. From germline, CDR1 is ENHRY and CDR2 SYGVKD. The germline V and J ends were trimmed by 5 bases and 2 bases, with 10 bases remaining between them. As DNA, the CDR3 is TGTGCCATCAGTACAGACATCACCTACGAGCAGTACTTC. This codes for CAISTDITYEQYF.

CDR3 loop: CASSDGVGSTDTQYF. The CDR3 nucleotides read TGTGCCAGCAGTGACGGGGTGGGAAGCACAGATACGCAGTATTTT. The chain carries TRBV6-4 and TRBJ2-3; unclear D gene. Trimming took 2 bases from V and 0 from J, leaving 9 bases between them. The CDR3 sequence is 15 residues long. CDR1 is MRHNA, CDR2 SNTAGT, per germline.

The chain links TRBV5-1 to TRBJ2-5; TRBD1 is a possible D gene (6 bases). Germline V CDR1 and CDR2: SGHRS, YFSETQ. The CDR3 consists of 16 residues. Trimming left V 4 bases short and J 6 bases short, with 22 bases between. This CDR3 reads CASSHGNGQTEKTQYF. The CDR3 nucleotides read TGCGCCAGCAGCCATGGAAATGGACAGACCGAAAAGACCCAGTACTTC.

The chain combines TRBV4-1 with TRBJ2-1, with 8 bases identical to TRBD2. The CDR3 covers 16 residues. V lost 1 base, J lost 2 bases, and 4 bases stayed unmatched. Looked up from germline, CDR1 is MGHRA and CDR2 is YSYEKL. The CDR3 loop reads CASSQVTSGAYNEQFF. The CDR3 DNA sequence: TGCGCCAGCAGCCAAGTAACTAGCGGAGCCTACAATGAGCAGTTCTTC.

The CDR3 nucleotides are TGTGCCTGGGCGGTGGACAGGGTTCGTGGCTACACCTTC. It is translated as CAWAVDRVRGYTF. The chain is built from TRBV30 and TRBJ1-2, with 8 bases fitting TRBD1. With 5 bases clipped from V and 7 bases from J, the junction kept 9 bases outside the gene matches. The CDR3 consists of 13 residues. The germline V gene encodes CDR1 GTSNPN and CDR2 SVGIG (reference sequence).

The chain links TRBV11-2 to TRBJ2-7, with D possibly called TRBD1 or TRBD2 (5 bases each). Germline values: CDR1 SGHAT, CDR2 FQNNGV. Trimming left V 5 bases short and J 6 bases short, with 11 bases between. The CDR3 is made up of 12 amino acids. CDR3 nucleotides: TGTGCCAGCAGCCGGGTGAGGGGCGAGCAGTACTTC. Translated: CASSRVRGEQYF.

The V call is TRBV2, the J call TRBJ1-2; TRBD1 matches at 7 bases. The germline CDR1 and CDR2 sequences are SNHLY and FYNNEI. V dropped 6 bases and J dropped 5; count of bases not matched to a gene: 3. The CDR3 runs to 12 residues. The CDR3 DNA follows: TGTGCCAGCAGCCTGACAGGGTATGGCTACACCTTC. Translated: CASSLTGYGYTF.

V is TRBV14 and J is TRBJ2-7, with D possibly TRBD2 on 6 matching bases. The CDR3 consists of 14 residues. Trimming removed 4 bases at V and 5 bases at J, with 15 bases between. Germline loops: CDR1 SGHDN, CDR2 FVKESK. The CDR3 region has the DNA TGTGCCAGCAGCCCGCCGGGAGCAGGCCACGAGCAGTACTTC. Amino acid sequence: CASSPPGAGHEQYF.

This chain links TRBV25-1 with TRBJ1-4; D gene unclear. Germline loops: CDR1 MGHDK, CDR2 SYGVNS. Trimming shortened V by 3 bases and J by 5 bases, and 16 bases separated the two germline ends. The CDR3 contains 16 residues. This CDR3 is CASSEVGGGVNEKLFF. The DNA of the CDR3 is TGTGCCAGCAGTGAGGTCGGCGGAGGAGTAAATGAAAAACTGTTTTTT.

The V call is TRBV3-1 (or the pseudogene TRBV3-2), the J call TRBJ2-3, with D unclear. Germline CDR1 reads LGHDT; CDR2 reads YNNKEL (reference sequence). Deletions cut 2 bases from V and 9 bases from J, with 12 bases between. CDR3 size: 13 residues. The CDR3: CASSQKQSDTQYF. The CDR3 DNA reads TGTGCCAGCAGCCAAAAGCAGAGTGACACGCAGTATTTT.

The chain carries TRBV2 and TRBJ2-1, with 8 nucleotides matching TRBD2. The CDR3 contains 17 residues. Germline CDR1 is SNHLY and CDR2 is FYNNEI. V shed 3 bases, J shed 3 bases, and the junction held 10 bases outside the gene matches. The CDR3: CASSDPGGGAYYNEQFF. Here the CDR3 DNA reads TGTGCCAGCAGTGATCCGGGGGGGGGTGCCTACTACAATGAGCAGTTCTTC.